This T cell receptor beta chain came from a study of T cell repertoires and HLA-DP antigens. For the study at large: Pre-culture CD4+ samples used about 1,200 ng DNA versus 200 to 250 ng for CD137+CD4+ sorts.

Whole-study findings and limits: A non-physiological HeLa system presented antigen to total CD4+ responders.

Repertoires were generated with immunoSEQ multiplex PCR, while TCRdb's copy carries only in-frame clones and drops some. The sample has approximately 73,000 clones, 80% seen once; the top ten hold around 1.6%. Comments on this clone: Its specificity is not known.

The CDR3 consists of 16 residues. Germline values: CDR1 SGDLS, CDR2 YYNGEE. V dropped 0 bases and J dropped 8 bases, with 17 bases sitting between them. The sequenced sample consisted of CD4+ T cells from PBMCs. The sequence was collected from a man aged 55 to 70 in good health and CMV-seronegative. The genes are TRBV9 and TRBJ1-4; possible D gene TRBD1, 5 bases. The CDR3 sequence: CASSVGVGGGPEKLFF. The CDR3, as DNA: TGTGCCAGCAGCGTAGGGGTAGGTGGGGGTCCGGAAAAACTGTTTTTT.